A selection of T cell receptor beta chains follows, all from one sample in a study of T cell responses to AZD1222 COVID-19 vaccine. The assay was immunoSEQ multiplex PCR, and TCRdb's table has in-frame clones only and misses some. The sample lists roughly 120,000 clones; about 85% were seen once. The sample in question was peripheral blood, obtained on day 0 of AZD1222 vaccination. The origin of the receptors is an adult in good health. Both conserved end residues are part of each CDR3. D genes are given only for firm matches. Where a row states a size, it is once, few, many or the class of an expanded clone; other rows omit it.

J: TRBJ2-7; V: TRBV28; size: .; D: TRBD2; length: 14; DNA: TGTGCCAGCAGAGATCGGGGGCGGGGGGACGAGCAGTACTTC; CDR3: CASRDRGRGDEQYF
J: TRBJ1-5; V: TRBV6-2/TRBV6-3; size: .; D: .; length: 15; DNA: TGTGCCAGCAGCCGGTTGGGGATTAGCAATCAGCCCCAGCATTTT; CDR3: CASSRLGISNQPQHF
J: TRBJ2-7; V: TRBV15; size: .; D: .; length: 12; DNA: TGTGCCACCAGCAGAGCAAGCTACGAGCAGTACTTC; CDR3: CATSRASYEQYF
J: TRBJ1-3; V: TRBV7-2; size: .; D: .; length: 13; DNA: TGTGCCAGCAGCTTAGCGGGGGGAAACACCATATATTTT; CDR3: CASSLAGGNTIYF
J: TRBJ2-5; V: TRBV7-2; size: .; D: .; length: 14; DNA: TGTGCCAGCAGCCGCCCGGGACCTCAGGAGACCCAGTACTTC; CDR3: CASSRPGPQETQYF
J: TRBJ2-7; V: TRBV2; size: .; D: TRBD1; length: 15; DNA: TGTGCCAGCAGGCCCGGACAGGGTTTAGCCTACGAGCAGTACTTC; CDR3: CASRPGQGLAYEQYF
J: TRBJ1-1; V: TRBV19; size: .; D: .; length: 14; DNA: TGTGCCAGTAGTTCCGAGGCGATAGGGACTGAAGCTTTCTTT; CDR3: CASSSEAIGTEAFF
J: TRBJ1-2; V: TRBV3-1/TRBV3-2; size: .; D: TRBD1; length: 14; DNA: TGTGCCAGCAGCCAGGTCGAGGGGGCACAGGGCTACACCTTC; CDR3: CASSQVEGAQGYTF
J: TRBJ1-5; V: TRBV18; size: once; D: .; length: 13; DNA: TGTGCCAGCTCACCACTGGTCAATCAGCCCCAGCATTTT; CDR3: CASSPLVNQPQHF
J: TRBJ2-2; V: TRBV28; size: .; D: .; length: 15; DNA: TGTGCCAGCAGTTTAAGACAGGGAGGCACCGGGGAGCTGTTTTTT; CDR3: CASSLRQGGTGELFF
J: TRBJ2-1; V: TRBV7-2; size: .; D: .; length: 16; DNA: TGTGCCAGCAGTCCAGAGCGACTAATCTCCTACAATGAGCAGTTCTTC; CDR3: CASSPERLISYNEQFF
J: TRBJ2-7; V: TRBV13; size: .; D: .; length: 12; DNA: TGTGCCAGCAGCCTGGGGCGGTACGAGCAGTACTTC; CDR3: CASSLGRYEQYF
J: TRBJ2-6; V: TRBV5-1; size: .; D: .; length: 16; DNA: TGCGCCAGCAGCTTCGCTGGCGGCTCTGGGGCCAACGTCCTGACTTTC; CDR3: CASSFAGGSGANVLTF
J: TRBJ1-2; V: TRBV5-1; size: .; D: TRBD1; length: 14; DNA: TGCGCCAGCCAGACCGAGACAGGGGCTCGGGGCTACACCTTC; CDR3: CASQTETGARGYTF
J: TRBJ2-3; V: TRBV25-1; size: .; D: .; length: 14; DNA: TGTGCCAGCAGTGAATATAGGACCCAAGATACGCAGTATTTT; CDR3: CASSEYRTQDTQYF
J: TRBJ1-2; V: TRBV4-3; size: .; D: .; length: 13; DNA: TGCGCCAGCAGCCAAGGGATTGGCTATGGCTACACCTTC; CDR3: CASSQGIGYGYTF
J: TRBJ2-3; V: TRBV5-1; size: .; D: .; length: 13; DNA: TGCGCCAGCAGCCCCAGGTCCGCCGATACGCAGTATTTT; CDR3: CASSPRSADTQYF
J: TRBJ2-6; V: TRBV27; size: .; D: .; length: 16; DNA: TGTGCCAGCAGTTCCAGGGGCGCGTCTGGGGCCAACGTCCTGACTTTC; CDR3: CASSSRGASGANVLTF
J: TRBJ1-2; V: TRBV11-2; size: .; D: .; length: 14; DNA: TGTGCCAGCAGCTCAGGGGAGGGACTCTATGGCTACACCTTC; CDR3: CASSSGEGLYGYTF
J: TRBJ2-7; V: TRBV5-5; size: .; D: TRBD1; length: 19; DNA: TGTGCCAGCAGCTTTGGTACCCTACAGGGGAGAGACAGGACCTACGAGCAGTACTTC; CDR3: CASSFGTLQGRDRTYEQYF
J: TRBJ2-7; V: TRBV5-1; size: .; D: .; length: 18; DNA: TGCGCCAGCAGCTTGTCGGATAATTCCGGGATAATGGGATTCGGGCAGTACTTC; CDR3: CASSLSDNSGIMGFGQYF
J: TRBJ2-7; V: TRBV6-5; size: .; D: .; length: 15; DNA: TGTGCCAGCAGTCCAGCCGCAGGGGTTTCCTACGAGCAGTACTTC; CDR3: CASSPAAGVSYEQYF
J: TRBJ2-2; V: TRBV7-9; size: .; D: TRBD1; length: 18; DNA: TGTGCCAGCAGCTTAGTAGGCCCAGGACAGGTCTACACCGGGGAGCTGTTTTTT; CDR3: CASSLVGPGQVYTGELFF
J: TRBJ1-6; V: TRBV4-1; size: .; D: .; length: 15; DNA: TGCGCCAGCAGCTCCCGAGAAGGGTTTAATTCACCCCTCCACTTT; CDR3: CASSSREGFNSPLHF
J: TRBJ2-7; V: TRBV30; size: .; D: .; length: 12; DNA: TGTGCCTGGAGGGGGGGTTCCTACGAGCAGTACTTC; CDR3: CAWRGGSYEQYF
J: TRBJ1-4; V: TRBV7-2; size: .; D: .; length: 15; DNA: TGTGCCAGCAGCTCCACTGCGGGGGCTCAAAATATTCTGTTTTTT; CDR3: CASSSTAGAQNILFF
J: TRBJ2-3; V: TRBV6-4; size: .; D: TRBD1; length: 14; DNA: TGTGCCAGCAGTGACTCGACAGGGGCAGATACGCAGTATTTT; CDR3: CASSDSTGADTQYF
J: TRBJ2-1; V: TRBV10-1; size: .; D: .; length: 15; DNA: TGCGCCAGCAGTGAGGCATACGGGATCAACAATGAGCAGTTCTTC; CDR3: CASSEAYGINNEQFF
J: TRBJ1-6; V: TRBV6-6; size: .; D: .; length: 15; DNA: TGTGCCAGCAGTCCTATCGAACAGGGTAATTCACCCCTCCACTTT; CDR3: CASSPIEQGNSPLHF
J: TRBJ2-3; V: TRBV4-1; size: .; D: .; length: 14; DNA: TGCGCCAGCAGCCAAGATCCCGGGGAAGATACGCAGTATTTT; CDR3: CASSQDPGEDTQYF
J: TRBJ1-2; V: TRBV28; size: .; D: .; length: 14; DNA: TGTGCCAGCCAGCCTCCAGGGACTCCCTATGGCTACACCTTC; CDR3: CASQPPGTPYGYTF
J: TRBJ2-1; V: TRBV7-3; size: .; D: TRBD1; length: 16; DNA: TGTGCCAGCAGCATTTCAGGGGGCCGTGGCTACAATGAGCAGTTCTTC; CDR3: CASSISGGRGYNEQFF
J: TRBJ1-1; V: TRBV6-1; size: .; D: .; length: 15; DNA: TGTGCCAGCAGTGAATTTGTCGGAAAGGGGACTGAAGCTTTCTTT; CDR3: CASSEFVGKGTEAFF
J: TRBJ2-2; V: TRBV6-5; size: .; D: .; length: 12; DNA: TGTGCCAGCAGTTATCGTACCGGGGAGCTGTTTTTT; CDR3: CASSYRTGELFF
J: TRBJ2-3; V: TRBV5-6; size: .; D: TRBD2; length: 14; DNA: TGTGCCAGCAGCGTGGGACTAGCCCCAGATACGCAGTATTTT; CDR3: CASSVGLAPDTQYF
J: TRBJ1-1; V: TRBV5-4; size: .; D: .; length: 13; DNA: TGTGCCAGCAGCTTGGGTGGAGGCACTGAAGCTTTCTTT; CDR3: CASSLGGGTEAFF
J: TRBJ1-2; V: TRBV6-5; size: .; D: .; length: 14; DNA: TGTGCCTCCTTTGGGGGCAGGTATAACTATGGCTACACCTTC; CDR3: CASFGGRYNYGYTF
J: TRBJ2-1; V: TRBV7-9; size: .; D: .; length: 14; DNA: TGTGCCAGCAGACCGAAATCCTCCTACAATGAGCAGTTCTTC; CDR3: CASRPKSSYNEQFF
J: TRBJ1-2; V: TRBV18; size: .; D: .; length: 14; DNA: TGTGCCAGCTCAGATCTGCAAGCTAACTATGGCTACACCTTC; CDR3: CASSDLQANYGYTF
J: TRBJ1-1; V: TRBV4-3; size: .; D: .; length: 15; DNA: TGCGCCAGCAGCCAAGAGAGTTGGAGCGGGGCTGAAGCTTTCTTT; CDR3: CASSQESWSGAEAFF
J: TRBJ1-5; V: TRBV19; size: .; D: TRBD1; length: 14; DNA: TGTGCCAGTAGTAAGGACAGGGGTTACCAGCCCCAGCATTTT; CDR3: CASSKDRGYQPQHF
J: TRBJ1-1; V: TRBV9; size: .; D: .; length: 15; DNA: TGTGCCAGCAGCGTAGAGGACGGGCCTGGGACTGAAGCTTTCTTT; CDR3: CASSVEDGPGTEAFF
J: TRBJ2-3; V: TRBV6-5; size: .; D: TRBD2; length: 13; DNA: TGTGCCAGCAGTTACTTCGGGGGGGGGACGCAGTATTTT; CDR3: CASSYFGGGTQYF
J: TRBJ2-7; V: TRBV4-3; size: .; D: TRBD1; length: 15; DNA: TGCGCCTGCAGCGGCCAGGGGGATTCCTCCTACGAGCAGTACTTC; CDR3: CACSGQGDSSYEQYF
J: TRBJ1-4; V: TRBV28; size: .; D: TRBD1; length: 18; DNA: TGTGCCAGCAGTCTACCCCCGGACAGGAATAAGGAGGATGAAAAACTGTTTTTT; CDR3: CASSLPPDRNKEDEKLFF
J: TRBJ1-4; V: TRBV7-9; size: .; D: TRBD1; length: 14; DNA: TGTGCCAGCAGTCCGGACAGGGAGAATGAAAAACTGTTTTTT; CDR3: CASSPDRENEKLFF
J: TRBJ1-3; V: TRBV6-1; size: .; D: .; length: 19; DNA: TGTGCCAGCAGTGAATATGACAGATCCACACAACGGGCTGGAAACACCATATATTTT; CDR3: CASSEYDRSTQRAGNTIYF
J: TRBJ1-5; V: TRBV7-2; size: .; D: .; length: 15; DNA: TGTGCCAGCAGCTTACGAGGGGACACCAATCAGCCCCAGCATTTT; CDR3: CASSLRGDTNQPQHF
J: TRBJ2-7; V: TRBV4-2; size: .; D: .; length: 15; DNA: TGTGCCAGCAGCCAAGTTACAGGAGGGGCCATCGAGCAGTACTTC; CDR3: CASSQVTGGAIEQYF
J: TRBJ1-1; V: TRBV6-6; size: .; D: .; length: 14; DNA: TGTGCCAGCAGTTACTCACAGATGAACACTGAAGCTTTCTTT; CDR3: CASSYSQMNTEAFF
J: TRBJ1-6; V: TRBV27; size: .; D: .; length: 17; DNA: TGTGCCAGCAGTTTATCGGCGGAGGGGTCCTATAATTCACCCCTCCACTTT; CDR3: CASSLSAEGSYNSPLHF
J: TRBJ1-1; V: TRBV28; size: .; D: .; length: 15; DNA: TGTGCCAGCAGTTTAATGACCGGGGCCGGCGGTGAAGCTTTCTTT; CDR3: CASSLMTGAGGEAFF
J: TRBJ1-6; V: TRBV2; size: .; D: TRBD1; length: 13; DNA: TGTGCCAGCAGTCCCAGGGGGGAGTCACCCCTCCACTTT; CDR3: CASSPRGESPLHF
J: TRBJ1-6; V: TRBV4-2; size: .; D: .; length: 16; DNA: TGTGCCAGCAGCCAATTATTGGCCCAGGAGGGTTCACCCCTCCACTTT; CDR3: CASSQLLAQEGSPLHF